The 3 T cell receptor beta chains listed next were all sequenced from one sample in a study of T cell responses to AZD1222 COVID-19 vaccine. Sequencing was performed with immunoSEQ multiplex PCR; in TCRdb, only in-frame clones are kept and a portion is missing. The sample holds about 130,000 clones, 85% to 95% seen once. The sequences come from peripheral blood, collected on day 0 of AZD1222 vaccination. Receptors were obtained from an adult in good health.

V and J are TRBV5-1 and TRBJ1-1; D is undetermined. Between the trimmed V and J ends, which lost 6 bases and 0 bases, there was a span of 15 bases. This CDR3 spans 15 amino acids. The germline V gene encodes CDR1 SGHRS and CDR2 YFSETQ. The chain's CDR3 is CASTLGERMNTEAFF. The CDR3, as DNA: TGCGCCAGCACCCTTGGAGAGAGAATGAACACTGAAGCTTTCTTT.

The V call is TRBV3-1 (or the pseudogene TRBV3-2), the J call TRBJ1-1; TRBD1 might be the D (6 bases). V was cut by 8 bases and J by 5 bases, with 15 bases left in between. Germline CDR1 LGHDT, CDR2 YNNKEL (reference sequence). The CDR3 is 13 amino acids. The CDR3 region is CASRRYQGTEAFF. The CDR3 DNA reads as TGTGCCAGCCGACGATACCAGGGGACTGAAGCTTTCTTT.

The chain carries TRBV11-1 and TRBJ1-2; D perhaps matches TRBD1 (6 bases). The germline gives CDR1 SGHAT, CDR2 FQDESV (reference sequence). Trimming shortened V by 4 bases and J by 5 bases, and 20 bases separated the two germline ends. The CDR3 totals 16 residues. The CDR3 DNA sequence: TGTGCCAGCAGCTCCCCCGAGGGGGAACTTTCTTATGGCTACACCTTC. This translates into CASSSPEGELSYGYTF.